This T cell receptor (beta chain) came from a study of tumour-infiltrating T cells in Burkitt lymphoma. On the study more broadly: Survival, overall and progression-free, tracked with productive clonality.

The germline gives CDR1 SSHAT, CDR2 FNYEAQ (reference sequence). With V trimmed by 1 base and J by 1 base, 4 bases remained unmatched. This CDR3 is 16 amino acids long. Profiled with immunoSEQ multiplex PCR; TCRdb holds only in-frame clones, not every one. Among 5,000 to 7,000 clones listed, more than 8% were seen once. Sequenced: tumor tissue. The TCR sequence derives from a human donor with diffuse large B-cell lymphoma. This chain uses TRBV7-7 with TRBJ2-5, with 9 positions matching TRBD2. CDR3: CASSLGLAGFQETQYF. The CDR3 DNA sequence: TGTGCCAGCAGCTTAGGGCTAGCGGGGTTCCAAGAGACCCAGTACTTC.